Each of the 30 T cell receptor beta chains below was sequenced from the same sample in a study of STAT3 mutations in large granular lymphocyte leukemia. Study-wide points: Every T-cell large granular lymphocyte leukemia patient had at least one immunodominant TCR beta clonotype.

Antigens for these TCRs are unknown. The assay was immunoSEQ multiplex PCR, and TCRdb's table has in-frame clones only and misses some. The data contain approximately 45,000 clones, roughly three quarters of them singletons. Sequenced material: PBMCs. The receptor source for this set is a human donor with T large granular lymphocyte leukemia. Some clones in this sample may be carry-over from other donors' samples.

This clone was recorded only once. The chain uses TRBV10-3 and TRBJ1-2; D not certain. The CDR3 sequence is 14 residues long. CDR1 ENHRY and CDR2 SYGVKD come from the germline V gene. The germline V and J ends were trimmed by 3 bases and 4 bases, with 12 bases remaining between them. The CDR3 loop is CAISEGRSSYGYTF. The CDR3 region has the DNA TGTGCCATCAGTGAAGGGCGGAGCTCCTATGGCTACACCTTC.

V gene TRBV28 combines with J gene TRBJ2-7, with D hard to call. V was cut by 2 bases and J by 4 bases, with 9 bases left in between. The germline gives CDR1 MDHEN, CDR2 SYDVKM. The CDR3 runs to 13 residues. In nucleotides, the CDR3 is TGTGCCAGCAGTTTACGACATACTTACGAGCAGTACGTC. This codes for CASSLRHTYEQYV.

The chain uses TRBV5-1 and TRBJ1-6, with TRBD1 matching over 10 bases. V lost 5 bases, J lost 5 bases, and 4 bases stayed unmatched. The CDR3 extends over 15 amino acids. Germline loops: CDR1 SGHRS, CDR2 YFSETQ. The CDR3, as DNA: TGCGCCAGCAGGGAAGGGACAGGGGATAATTCACCCCTCCACTTT. Translating gives CASREGTGDNSPLHF. The full variable domain, rest sourced from reference TRBV5-1 and TRBJ1-6, is KAGVTQTPRYLIKTRGQQVTLSCSPISGHRSVSWYQQTPGQGLQFLFEYFSETQRNKGNFPGRFSGRQFSNSRSEMNVSTLELGDSALYLCASREGTGDNSPLHFGNGTRLTVT.

The V gene is TRBV30, the J gene TRBJ2-2; a weak D match, TRBD1 (6 bases). Per germline, CDR1 GTSNPN and CDR2 SVGIG (reference sequence). V shed 5 bases and J shed 5 bases, with 15 bases lying between them. This CDR3 spans 14 amino acids. In nucleotides, the CDR3 is TGTGCCTGGCTCCCCGGGACACGAACCGGGGAGCTGTTTTTT. It translates to CAWLPGTRTGELFF.

This chain links TRBV5-6 with TRBJ1-2; 8 bases match TRBD1. This CDR3 contains 14 residues. V was clipped by 2 bases and J by 8 bases; unmatched bases: 8. The V gene's germline CDR1 is SGHDT and CDR2 YYEEEE. CDR3 sequence reads: CASSLDRGFGGYTF. The CDR3 DNA reads TGTGCCAGCAGCTTAGACAGGGGATTCGGAGGCTACACCTTC.

The rearrangement uses TRBV5-4 and TRBJ2-5; no reliable D call. Trimming took off 1 base at V and 0 bases at J, with 7 bases between the two ends. CDR3 size: 14 residues. Germline loops: CDR1 SGHNT, CDR2 YYREEE (reference sequence). The CDR3 loop is CASSLLSDQETQYF. CDR3 DNA: TGTGCCAGCAGCTTGCTGTCAGACCAAGAGACCCAGTACTTC. The full variable domain, rest sourced from reference TRBV5-4 and TRBJ2-5, is ETGVTQSPTHLIKTRGQQVTLRCSSQSGHNTVSWYQQALGQGPQFIFQYYREEENGRGNFPPRFSGLQFPNYSSELNVNALELDDSALYLCASSLLSDQETQYFGPGTRLLVL.

This clone is a singleton in its sample. The V and J genes are TRBV6-5 and TRBJ1-5; D is unresolved. The CDR3 runs 14 residues. Germline V gene lookup returns CDR1 MNHEY and CDR2 SVGAGI. Trimming cost V 0 bases and J 0 bases, with 3 bases left between them. This CDR3 reads CASSYSTSNQPQHF. The CDR3 bases are TGTGCCAGCAGTTACTCCACTAGCAATCAGCCCCAGCATTTT.

V and J are TRBV6-6 and TRBJ1-5; the D gene is possibly TRBD1 (5 bases). Germline V gives CDR1 MNHNY, CDR2 SVGAGI (reference sequence). V was pared by 5 bases and J by 2 bases, with 13 bases between. This CDR3 is built from 15 residues. The CDR3 nucleotides read TGTGCCAGCAGTGAGGGGTATGGCGGCAATCAGCCCCAGCATTTT. Translated, it gives CASSEGYGGNQPQHF.

The V gene is TRBV18, the J gene TRBJ2-2; TRBD1 aligns across 9 bases. Germline CDR1 reads KGHSH; CDR2 reads LQKENI. The V segment lost 2 bases and the J segment 4 bases; nucleotides outside the gene matches: 5. The CDR3 contains 16 residues. The CDR3 nucleotides read TGTGCCAGCTCACCAAACCGGGACAGGGTCACCGGGGAGCTGTTTTTT. This sequence encodes CASSPNRDRVTGELFF.

V and J are TRBV5-6 and TRBJ2-1; no firm D call. Deletions cut 0 bases from V and 6 bases from J, with 7 bases between. Germline CDR1 is SGHDT and CDR2 is YYEEEE. The CDR3 extends over 13 amino acids. CDR3 in DNA: TGTGCCAGCAGCTTGGACTCCACCAATGAGCAGTTCTTC. Residues: CASSLDSTNEQFF.

The chain joins TRBV5-1 to TRBJ1-1, with TRBD1 matching 7 bases. The CDR3 is made up of 14 amino acids. The J segment lost 0 bases and the V segment lost 4 bases, leaving 3 bases of the junction unmatched. Germline V gene data show CDR1 as SGHRS and CDR2 as YFSETQ. The CDR3 sequence: CASSMGQMNTEAFF. In nucleotides, the CDR3 is TGCGCCAGCAGCATGGGACAGATGAACACTGAAGCTTTCTTT.

J is TRBJ1-5 and V is TRBV28, with TRBD1 as a possible D gene (5 bases). V dropped 3 bases and J dropped 2 bases, with 11 bases sitting between them. The CDR3 totals 15 residues. Germline V gene sequence: CDR1 MDHEN, CDR2 SYDVKM. The CDR3: CASSLRGSGNQPQHF. The DNA of the CDR3 is TGTGCCAGCAGTTTGAGGGGATCGGGCAATCAGCCCCAGCATTTT.

CDR3 in amino acids: CASQDIGGNIQYF. CDR3 DNA: TGTGCCAGCCAGGATATCGGTGGAAACATTCAGTACTTC. This chain connects TRBV6-6 to TRBJ2-4; D unclear. The CDR3 has 13 residues. V dropped 8 bases and J dropped 6 bases, with 14 bases sitting between them. Germline V gene lookup returns CDR1 MNHNY and CDR2 SVGAGI (reference sequence).

The chain carries TRBV5-1 and TRBJ2-7, with 9 bases lining up with TRBD1. V dropped 5 bases and J dropped 2; count of bases not matched to a gene: 5. CDR1 and CDR2 (germline): SGHRS, YFSETQ. The CDR3 length is 14 residues. The CDR3 spells CASRPRDRAYEQYF. DNA of the CDR3: TGCGCCAGCAGACCGCGGGACAGGGCCTACGAGCAGTACTTC.

This clone occurred a few times. The chain recombines TRBV2 with TRBJ1-6; no clear D. V lost 3 bases to trimming and J lost 6 bases, with 12 bases between them. In germline, CDR1 is SNHLY, CDR2 FYNNEI. This CDR3 has 15 amino acids. The CDR3 coding sequence is TGTGCCAGCAGTGAGGCACTAACGTTTAATTCACCCCTCCACTTT. It specifies CASSEALTFNSPLHF. Based on the CDR3 plus reference TRBV2 and TRBJ1-6, the full variable domain is EPEVTQTPSHQVTQMGQEVILRCVPISNHLYFYWYRQILGQKVEFLVSFYNNEISEKSEIFDDQFSVERPDGSNFTLKIRSTKLEDSAMYFCASSEALTFNSPLHFGNGTRLTVT.

The chain recombines TRBV5-4 with TRBJ2-3, with TRBD1 matching 8 bases. Germline loops: CDR1 SGHNT, CDR2 YYREEE (reference sequence). The V gene end was trimmed by 4 bases and the J gene end by 3 bases; junction bases not matched to a gene: 4. CDR3 length equals 14 residues. CDR3 bases: TGTGCCAGCAGCGGAAACAGGGGGACAGATACGCAGTATTTT. Amino acid sequence: CASSGNRGTDTQYF.

The J gene is TRBJ1-4, the V gene TRBV5-1; D remains ambiguous. CDR1 and CDR2 (germline): SGHRS, YFSETQ. This CDR3 is built from 16 residues. V was trimmed by 7 bases and J by 0 bases, leaving 16 bases between them. CDR3 sequence reads: CASSIFGRATNEKLFF. Here the CDR3 DNA reads TGCGCCAGCTCGATTTTCGGAAGGGCAACTAATGAAAAACTGTTTTTT.

The V and J genes are TRBV7-9 and TRBJ1-4, with TRBD1 as a possible D gene (5 bases). Germline loops: CDR1 SEHNR, CDR2 FQNEAQ (reference sequence). CDR3 length equals 14 residues. V dropped 5 bases and J dropped 8 bases, with 15 bases sitting between them. Here the CDR3 DNA reads TGTGCCAGCAGCCCCGCGGGGGTCCCAGAAAAACTGTTTTTT. The encoded protein is CASSPAGVPEKLFF.

In its sample, this clone was seen once. This rearrangement joins TRBV2 to TRBJ2-7; tentatively, D is TRBD1 or TRBD2 (6 bases each). Deletions cut 7 bases from V and 4 bases from J, with 20 bases between. The germline CDR1 and CDR2 sequences are SNHLY and FYNNEI. There are 15 residues in the CDR3. The CDR3 nucleotides are TGTGCCAGCACCTCGGGGGCCCGAACGAATTACGAGCAGTACGTC. Amino acid sequence: CASTSGARTNYEQYV.

This rearrangement joins TRBV6-1 to TRBJ2-2, with D perhaps being TRBD1 or TRBD2 (5 bases each). Germline-derived CDR1 and CDR2 are MNHNS and SASEGT. The CDR3 extends over 12 amino acids. V gave up 8 bases and J gave up 6 bases, with 10 bases separating them. CDR3 residues: CASPKGPGELFF. The CDR3 DNA reads TGTGCCAGCCCTAAGGGACCCGGGGAGCTGTTTTTT.

The rearrangement links TRBV5-1 to TRBJ2-7; no clear D gene. V lost 0 bases and J lost 1, with 11 bases in between. Per germline, CDR1 SGHRS and CDR2 YFSETQ. This CDR3 is built from 15 residues. The CDR3 nucleotides read TGCGCCAGCAGCTTGGAACCAGACCCTTCCTACGAGCAGTACTTC. Translating gives CASSLEPDPSYEQYF. The variable domain in full, with the rest retrieved from reference TRBV5-1 and TRBJ2-7, is KAGVTQTPRYLIKTRGQQVTLSCSPISGHRSVSWYQQTPGQGLQFLFEYFSETQRNKGNFPGRFSGRQFSNSRSEMNVSTLELGDSALYLCASSLEPDPSYEQYFGPGTRLTVT.

The chain joins TRBV5-6 to TRBJ2-7, with 7 nucleotides matching TRBD2. The CDR3 spans 15 residues. V was clipped by 2 bases and J by 8 bases; unmatched bases: 13. Germline CDR1 reads SGHDT; CDR2 reads YYEEEE. The CDR3 DNA is TGTGCCAGCAGCTTCTGGGGGGGTGGCCGGGAACAGCAGTACGTC. Translated, it gives CASSFWGGGREQQYV.

This chain connects TRBV11-2 to TRBJ1-2; the D is unclear. Germline values: CDR1 SGHAT, CDR2 FQNNGV. Between the trimmed V and J ends, which lost 1 base and 8 bases, there was a span of 8 bases. This CDR3 is built from 12 residues. The CDR3, as DNA: TGTGCCAGCAGCTTAGGCGCCGGGGGCTACACCTTC. Translation gives CASSLGAGGYTF.

This chain connects TRBV6-6 to TRBJ2-1; D call uncertain. This CDR3 comprises 14 residues. V dropped 4 bases and J dropped 0 bases, with 7 bases sitting between them. Germline V lookup: CDR1 MNHNY, CDR2 SVGAGI (reference sequence). DNA for the CDR3: TGTGCCAGCAGTTTGCCCGACTCCTACAATGAGCAGTTCTTC. Its protein is CASSLPDSYNEQFF.

J is TRBJ1-2 and V is TRBV7-8; no clear D. V was shortened by 3 bases and J by 4 bases, with 12 bases between the two germline ends. This CDR3 is built from 14 residues. Germline-derived CDR1 and CDR2 are SGHVS and FQNEAQ. Written as DNA, the CDR3 is TGTGCCAGCAGCTTGGAGGGTATCGCCTATGGCTACACCTTC. Residues: CASSLEGIAYGYTF.

The rearrangement joins TRBV15 to TRBJ1-1, with D hard to call. Trimming shortened V by 0 bases and J by 0 bases, and 8 bases separated the two germline ends. CDR1 is LNHNV and CDR2 is YYDKDF in the germline V gene (reference sequence). CDR3 length: 15 amino acids. The CDR3 sequence: CATSRDFGVNTEAFF. DNA of the CDR3: TGTGCCACCAGCAGAGATTTCGGGGTGAACACTGAAGCTTTCTTT.

This clone was counted once. The V call is TRBV5-8, the J call TRBJ2-2; D gene unclear. There are 14 residues in the CDR3. Germline values: CDR1 SGHTS, CDR2 YDEGEE. V was clipped by 0 bases and J by 1 base, with 4 bases between them. CDR3: CASSLVENTGELFF. CDR3 bases: TGTGCCAGCAGCTTGGTGGAGAACACCGGGGAGCTGTTTTTT. Complete variable domain (other parts from reference TRBV5-8 and TRBJ2-2): EAGVTQSPTHLIKTRGQQATLRCSPISGHTSVYWYQQALGLGLQFLLWYDEGEERNRGNFPPRFSGRQFPNYSSELNVNALELEDSALYLCASSLVENTGELFFGEGSRLTVL.

This clone has only a few counts. The J gene is TRBJ1-1, the V gene TRBV7-8; TRBD1 agrees at 9 bases. J lost 3 bases, V lost 5 bases, and 13 bases had no gene match. This CDR3 region has 17 residues. CDR1 SGHVS and CDR2 FQNEAQ come from the germline V gene. CDR3 sequence (DNA): TGTGCCAGCAGCACAATGAGACAGGGGGAGTTAGACACTGAAGCTTTCTTT. This translates into CASSTMRQGELDTEAFF.

CDR3 loop: CASSLDGPSYEQYF. CDR3 coding DNA: TGTGCCAGCAGCTTGGACGGCCCCTCCTACGAGCAGTACTTC. The chain recombines TRBV4-2 with TRBJ2-7; D is undetermined. Germline V gives CDR1 LGHNA, CDR2 YNFKEQ. The CDR3 covers 14 residues. V lost 5 bases, J lost 0 bases, and 11 bases lay in between.

V and J are TRBV7-2 and TRBJ2-7, with D perhaps TRBD1 or TRBD2 (5 bases each). Trimming cost V 1 base and J 2 bases, with 6 bases left between them. The CDR3 covers 13 residues. The germline V gene has CDR1 SGHTA and CDR2 FQGNSA. CDR3 DNA sequence: TGTGCCAGCAGCTTAGTGGGACCCTACGAGCAGTACTTC. Its translation: CASSLVGPYEQYF.